This T cell receptor (beta chain) was identified in a study of blood T cell repertoires in COVID-19. Across the whole study: The analysed material was cDNA or gDNA that came from T cells, B-cell-depleted T cells, or PBMCs.

V lost 7 bases, J lost 7 bases, and 14 bases stayed unmatched. The length of the CDR3 is 15 residues. CDR1 and CDR2 from the germline V gene are LNHDA and SQIVND (reference sequence). Assay: immunoSEQ multiplex PCR; the TCRdb copy retains only in-frame clones and omits some. The sample yields about 78,000 clones, approximately 90% seen once. The clonotype comes from a man between 65 and 85 years old with active or convalescent COVID-19. Material for sequencing was peripheral blood. This rearrangement joins TRBV19 to TRBJ1-2; 8 bases are a match to TRBD1. The CDR3 protein is CASNNRGFLVRGYTF. Here the CDR3 DNA reads TGTGCCAGTAACAACAGGGGGTTTTTGGTTCGTGGCTACACCTTC.